A single T cell receptor (beta chain) is shown here with its context. Its target is not known. CDR1 and CDR2 from the germline V gene are LNHDA and SQIVND (reference sequence). This CDR3 contains 15 residues. J was trimmed by 4 bases and V by 3 bases; bases with no gene match: 4. This sample was taken from a study of cytomegalovirus exposure and HLA in healthy donors. The study, taken as a whole, reports: Later analysis showed TCR association rates varying by HLA locus, highest for DRB1 and lowest for HLA-C. Apart from CMV serostatus, no immune exposure information was available. Judged likely to be a sequencing artifact was a cluster of highly shared sequence variants.

13 Jbeta primers and 60 Vbeta primers were used for the PCR. Using immunoSEQ multiplex PCR, the repertoire was profiled, and TCRdb retains in-frame clones only, with some absent. The sample carries 160,000 or so clones, roughly 79% recorded once. The clonotype originates from a young man in good health and CMV-seronegative. The chain has TRBV19 and TRBJ2-5; 11 bases line up with TRBD2. The sequenced sample was PBMCs. CDR3: CASSIDSGRGETQYF. The CDR3 DNA follows: TGTGCCAGTAGTATTGATAGCGGGAGGGGAGAGACCCAGTACTTC.